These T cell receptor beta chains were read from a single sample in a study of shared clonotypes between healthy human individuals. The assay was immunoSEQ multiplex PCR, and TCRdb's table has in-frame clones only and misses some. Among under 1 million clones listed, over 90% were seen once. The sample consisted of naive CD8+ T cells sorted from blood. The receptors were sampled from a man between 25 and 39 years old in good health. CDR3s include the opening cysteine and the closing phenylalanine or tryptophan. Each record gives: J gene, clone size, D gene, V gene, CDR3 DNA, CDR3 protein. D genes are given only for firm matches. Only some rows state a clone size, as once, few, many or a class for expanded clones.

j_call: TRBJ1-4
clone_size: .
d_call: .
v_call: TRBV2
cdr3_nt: TGTGCCAGCAGTCCCCCTACAGTAAATGAAAAACTGTTTTTT
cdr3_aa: CASSPPTVNEKLFF

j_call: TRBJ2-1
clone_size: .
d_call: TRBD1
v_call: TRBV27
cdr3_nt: TGTGCCAGCAGTCCACCCGGGACAGGGAGGTCCGGCGGGCTCTACAATGAGCAGTTCTTC
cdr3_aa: CASSPPGTGRSGGLYNEQFF

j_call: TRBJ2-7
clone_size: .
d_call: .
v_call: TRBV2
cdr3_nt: TGTGCCAGCGCCAAGGGTGTGGGGGTAGAGCAGTACTTC
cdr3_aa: CASAKGVGVEQYF

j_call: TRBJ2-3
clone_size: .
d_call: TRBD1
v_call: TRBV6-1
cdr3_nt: TGTGCCAGCACCTCGGACAGGCGGAACACAGATACGCAGTATTTT
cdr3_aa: CASTSDRRNTDTQYF

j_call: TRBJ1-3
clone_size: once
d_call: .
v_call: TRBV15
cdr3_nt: TGTGCCACCAGCACCACGGCGGGGAGGTCCTCTGGAAACACCATATATTTT
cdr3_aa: CATSTTAGRSSGNTIYF

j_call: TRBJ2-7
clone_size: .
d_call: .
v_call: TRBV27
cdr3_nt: TGTGCCAGCAGTCCGGCTTGGGACTACGAGCAGTACTTC
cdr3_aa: CASSPAWDYEQYF

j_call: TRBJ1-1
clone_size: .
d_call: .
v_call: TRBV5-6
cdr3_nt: TGTGCCAGCAGCTCCGAGGGGGTTTTGGACACTGAAGCTTTCTTT
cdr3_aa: CASSSEGVLDTEAFF

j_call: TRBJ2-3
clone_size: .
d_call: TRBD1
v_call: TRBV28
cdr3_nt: TGTGCCAGCAGTACCACAGGGGAAGATACGCAGTATTTT
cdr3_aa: CASSTTGEDTQYF

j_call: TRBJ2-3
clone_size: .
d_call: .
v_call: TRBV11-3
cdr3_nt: TGTGCCAGCAGCTTAGGAGAAGAGTACACAGATACGCAGTATTTT
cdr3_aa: CASSLGEEYTDTQYF

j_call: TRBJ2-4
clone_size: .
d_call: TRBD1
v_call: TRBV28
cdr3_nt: TGTGCCAGCAGTCTGAGCCTTGGGACAGAGCTAGCCAAAAACATTCAGTACTTC
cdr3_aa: CASSLSLGTELAKNIQYF

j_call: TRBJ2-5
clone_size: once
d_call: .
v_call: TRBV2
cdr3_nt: TGTGCCAGCAAGGTGCACCTCCTGGGGGAGACCCAGTACTTC
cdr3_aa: CASKVHLLGETQYF

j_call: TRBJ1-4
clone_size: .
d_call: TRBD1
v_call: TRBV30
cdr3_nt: TGTGCCTGGAGTCCCCGACAGGGGAATGAAAAACTGTTTTTT
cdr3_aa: CAWSPRQGNEKLFF

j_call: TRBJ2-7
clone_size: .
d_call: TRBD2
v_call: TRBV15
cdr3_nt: TGTGCCACCAGCAGGACGGGAGGCGGCGAGCAGTACTTC
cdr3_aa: CATSRTGGGEQYF

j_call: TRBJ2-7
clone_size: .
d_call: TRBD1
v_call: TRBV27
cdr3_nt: TGTGCCAGCAGTTCAAACAGGGGAGAGTTGATATACGAGCAGTACTTC
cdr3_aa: CASSSNRGELIYEQYF

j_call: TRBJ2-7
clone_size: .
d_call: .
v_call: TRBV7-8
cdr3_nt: TGTGCCAGCAGCTTATACGGTCGGGACAATACCTACGAGCAGTACTTC
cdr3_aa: CASSLYGRDNTYEQYF